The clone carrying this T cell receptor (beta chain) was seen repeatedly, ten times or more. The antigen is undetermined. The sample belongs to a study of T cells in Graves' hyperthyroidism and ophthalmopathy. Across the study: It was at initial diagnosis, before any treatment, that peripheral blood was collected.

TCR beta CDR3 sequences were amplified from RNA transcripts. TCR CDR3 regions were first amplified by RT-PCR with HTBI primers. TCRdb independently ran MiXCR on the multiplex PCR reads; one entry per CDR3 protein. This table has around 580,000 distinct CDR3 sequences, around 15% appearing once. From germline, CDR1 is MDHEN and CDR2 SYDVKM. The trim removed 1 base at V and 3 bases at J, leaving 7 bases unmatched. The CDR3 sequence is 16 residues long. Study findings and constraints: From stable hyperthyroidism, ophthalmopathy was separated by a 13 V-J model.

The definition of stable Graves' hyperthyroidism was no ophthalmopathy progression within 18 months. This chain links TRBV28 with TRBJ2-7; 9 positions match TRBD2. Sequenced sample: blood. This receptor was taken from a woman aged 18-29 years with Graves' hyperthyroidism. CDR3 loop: CASSLLGSSGIYEQYF. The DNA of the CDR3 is TGTGCCAGCAGTTTATTAGGCTCTAGCGGGATCTACGAGCAGTACTTC.